Below are 10 T cell receptor beta chains sequenced from a single sample in a study of blood T cell repertoires in COVID-19. The data were produced by immunoSEQ multiplex PCR, yet TCRdb's version contains in-frame clones alone and is incomplete. The profile covers about 82,000 clones, with around four fifths appearing a single time and under 20% taken by the ten largest. The specimen sequenced was peripheral blood. The receptors derive from an elderly man with active or convalescent COVID-19.

The rearrangement uses TRBV28 and TRBJ1-4; perhaps TRBD1 as D (5 bases). The CDR3 is made up of 18 amino acids. In germline, CDR1 is MDHEN, CDR2 SYDVKM. Deletions cut 6 bases from V and 2 bases from J, with 22 bases between. The CDR3 spells CASSPLSGKERTNEKLFF. CDR3 sequence (DNA): TGTGCCAGCAGCCCCCTCTCAGGGAAGGAGAGGACTAATGAAAAACTGTTTTTT.

CDR3 sequence reads: CASSFRTSEVGETQYF. The CDR3 coding sequence is TGTGCCAGCAGCTTCAGGACTAGCGAGGTGGGAGAGACCCAGTACTTC. The V gene is TRBV9, the J gene TRBJ2-5; 9 bases line up with TRBD2. CDR1 and CDR2 (germline): SGDLS, YYNGEE. V dropped 4 bases and J dropped 4; count of bases not matched to a gene: 11. CDR3 length: 16 residues.

This chain uses TRBV9 with TRBJ2-2, with TRBD1 matching over 8 bases. V trimming: 3 bases; J trimming: 7 bases; junction bases outside the gene matches: 11. Germline V gene sequence: CDR1 SGDLS, CDR2 YYNGEE. The CDR3 contains 16 residues. The CDR3 nucleotides are TGTGCCAGCAGCGCGACCGGGACAGGTCGTTTCGGGGAGCTGTTTTTT. Translating gives CASSATGTGRFGELFF. The full variable domain, its missing parts supplied by reference TRBV9 and TRBJ2-2, is DSGVTQTPKHLITATGQRVTLRCSPRSGDLSVYWYQQSLDQGLQFLIQYYNGEERAKGNILERFSAQQFPDLHSELNLSSLELGDSALYFCASSATGTGRFGELFFGEGSRLTVL.

This sequence joins TRBV19 and TRBJ2-2; 12 nucleotides match TRBD1. CDR1 LNHDA and CDR2 SQIVND come from the germline V gene (reference sequence). This CDR3 has 17 amino acids. The J segment lost 4 bases and the V segment lost 5 bases, leaving 8 bases of the junction unmatched. The CDR3 spells CASSPGDRGRFTGELFF. The CDR3 DNA sequence: TGTGCCAGTAGTCCCGGGGACAGGGGGCGCTTCACCGGGGAGCTGTTTTTT.

V and J are TRBV10-3 and TRBJ2-2; TRBD1 aligns across 8 bases. This CDR3 is built from 14 residues. Germline lookup yields CDR1 ENHRY and CDR2 SYGVKD. The V segment lost 4 bases and the J segment 4 bases; nucleotides outside the gene matches: 2. The CDR3 region is CAISGQGATGELFF. CDR3 nucleotides: TGTGCCATCAGTGGGCAGGGGGCCACCGGGGAGCTGTTTTTT.

The J gene is TRBJ2-2, the V gene TRBV6-5; D might be TRBD2 (6 bases). This CDR3 contains 15 residues. Germline V gene lookup returns CDR1 MNHEY and CDR2 SVGAGI. Trimming shortened V by 6 bases and J by 1 base, and 12 bases separated the two germline ends. CDR3 DNA: TGTGCCAGCAGGCGGAGGGGATTGAACACCGGGGAGCTGTTTTTT. This codes for CASRRRGLNTGELFF.

This clone was counted ten times or more. The same CDR3 is also encoded by other DNA sequences in this sample. V is TRBV3-1 (or the pseudogene TRBV3-2) and J is TRBJ1-1; D gene unclear. This CDR3 comprises 11 residues. Trimming removed 8 bases from V and 7 bases from J, with 11 bases in between. The germline gives CDR1 LGHDT, CDR2 YNNKEL (reference sequence). The CDR3: CASRGGVEAFF. In DNA, the CDR3 is TGTGCCAGCCGCGGCGGAGTTGAAGCTTTCTTT.

V and J are TRBV7-9 and TRBJ1-4, with D unclear. V lost 6 bases and J lost 0, with 11 bases in between. Germline-derived CDR1 and CDR2 are SEHNR and FQNEAQ (reference sequence). The CDR3 has 15 amino acids. CDR3 coding DNA: TGTGCCAGCAGTCCGGACTTCTCAACTAATGAAAAACTGTTTTTT. This codes for CASSPDFSTNEKLFF.

V is TRBV7-7 and J is TRBJ2-1, with 7 bases lining up with TRBD2. The CDR3 is 16 residues long. Germline assignment: CDR1 SSHAT and CDR2 FNYEAQ (reference sequence). With 5 bases clipped from V and 6 bases from J, the junction kept 13 bases outside the gene matches. The CDR3 region is CASSPRLGEGFNEQFF. The CDR3 DNA reads as TGTGCCAGCAGCCCCAGGTTGGGGGAGGGATTCAATGAGCAGTTCTTC.

The V gene is TRBV12-3 or TRBV12-4, the J gene TRBJ1-2, with 9 bases that match TRBD1. J was trimmed by 8 bases and V by 6 bases; bases with no gene match: 7. The length of the CDR3 is 13 residues. CDR3 nucleotides: TGTGCCAGCAGCAAAGCCGGGACAGGGGGCTACACCTTC. This codes for CASSKAGTGGYTF.